This TCR beta chain was profiled in a study of T cell responses to AZD1222 COVID-19 vaccine. The method was immunoSEQ multiplex PCR; TCRdb's version includes in-frame clones alone and lacks a portion of them. The table records some 120,000 clones, approximately 83% of them present only once. Germline V gene data show CDR1 as SGHNT and CDR2 as YENEEA. The CDR3 has 16 residues. V dropped 4 bases and J dropped 9; count of bases not matched to a gene: 6. This clonotype was obtained from an adult in good health. Source: peripheral blood, taken on day 0 of AZD1222 vaccination. The chain is built from TRBV11-3 and TRBJ2-1; 16 nucleotides line up with TRBD2. The CDR3 protein is CASSSGTSGGVSEQFF. The CDR3 DNA follows: TGTGCCAGCAGCTCCGGGACTAGCGGGGGGGTCAGTGAGCAGTTCTTC.